One sample yielded the 12 T cell receptor beta chains listed below, sequenced in a study of blood T cell repertoires in COVID-19. Sequencing used immunoSEQ multiplex PCR; TCRdb keeps in-frame clones, though not all of them. The top ten clones hold about 4.8% of a sample with roughly 40,000 clones, around 85% of them seen once. Sequencing was done on a sample of peripheral blood. The receptor set was obtained from a man aged 35 to 55 with active COVID-19.

This chain links TRBV3-1 (or the pseudogene TRBV3-2) with TRBJ2-1; D unclear. The CDR3 is 12 amino acids. Trimming left V 5 bases short and J 8 bases short, with 10 bases between. Germline assignment: CDR1 LGHDT and CDR2 YNNKEL (reference sequence). CDR3 DNA sequence: TGTGCCAGCAGCTGGAGTTTGGATGAGCAGTTCTTC. The encoded protein is CASSWSLDEQFF.

The chain carries TRBV30 and TRBJ2-3, with 9 bases fitting TRBD2. CDR1 GTSNPN and CDR2 SVGIG come from the germline V gene (reference sequence). Trimming cost V 4 bases and J 0 bases; bases outside gene matches: 8. The CDR3 extends over 16 amino acids. The CDR3 nucleotides are TGTGCCTGGAAACGGGCTAGCGGGGCTAGCACAGATACGCAGTATTTT. Protein sequence: CAWKRASGASTDTQYF.

In this sample, this clone turned up once. The chain couples TRBV6-6 to TRBJ2-7; 9 bases fit TRBD1. With V trimmed by 6 bases and J by 0 bases, 18 bases remained unmatched. The CDR3 runs to 19 residues. Per germline, CDR1 MNHNY and CDR2 SVGAGI (reference sequence). CDR3 protein: CASSSSRDRAYDFSYEQYF. CDR3 in DNA: TGTGCCAGCAGCTCAAGTCGGGACAGGGCTTACGATTTCTCCTACGAGCAGTACTTC.

This clone occurred once. The rearrangement uses TRBV27 and TRBJ1-6, with unresolved D. Germline V gene lookup returns CDR1 MNHEY and CDR2 SMNVEV (reference sequence). Trimming took 3 bases from V and 7 from J, leaving 22 bases between them. The CDR3 is 18 amino acids. This chain's CDR3 is CASSLRGHASAGNSPLHF. The CDR3 DNA is TGTGCCAGCAGTTTGCGGGGTCACGCATCTGCGGGGAATTCACCCCTCCACTTT.

This clone is a singleton in its sample. V is TRBV14 and J is TRBJ2-3; perhaps TRBD2 as D (5 bases). Germline lookup yields CDR1 SGHDN and CDR2 FVKESK. V was cut by 5 bases and J by 0 bases, with 21 bases left in between. The CDR3 is 18 residues long. CDR3 region: CASSEKRTSTYSTDTQYF. DNA for the CDR3: TGTGCCAGCAGCGAGAAGAGGACTTCGACCTATAGCACAGATACGCAGTATTTT.

This clone was recorded once. The chain combines TRBV30 with TRBJ2-7; 8 positions agree with TRBD2. This CDR3 comprises 14 residues. The germline V gene has CDR1 GTSNPN and CDR2 SVGIG (reference sequence). The J segment lost 6 bases and the V segment lost 5 bases, leaving 12 bases of the junction unmatched. CDR3 in amino acids: CAWGPGLVSSEQYF. CDR3 bases: TGTGCCTGGGGCCCGGGACTAGTATCGTCCGAGCAGTACTTC.

The chain is built from TRBV19 and TRBJ2-7; the match to TRBD1 covers 8 bases. Trimming at V came to 6 bases and at J to 5 bases, leaving 6 bases not matched to a gene. The CDR3 extends over 13 amino acids. Germline loops: CDR1 LNHDA, CDR2 SQIVND (reference sequence). In DNA, the CDR3 is TGTGCCAGTAGACGACAGGGGAAAAACGAGCAGTACTTC. Its protein is CASRRQGKNEQYF.

This chain connects TRBV9 to TRBJ2-7; 8 positions match TRBD2. The CDR3 consists of 14 residues. V trimming: 3 bases; J trimming: 3 bases; junction bases outside the gene matches: 5. CDR1 and CDR2 (germline): SGDLS, YYNGEE. The CDR3 DNA follows: TGTGCCAGCAGCGCAGCGGGGGAGAGCTACGAGCAGTACTTC. Residues: CASSAAGESYEQYF.

V gene TRBV30 combines with J gene TRBJ2-7, with 11 bases matching TRBD1. V lost 5 bases and J lost 3; bases outside the gene matches: 0. Germline CDR1 GTSNPN, CDR2 SVGIG (reference sequence). This CDR3 is 12 amino acids long. Written as DNA, the CDR3 is TGTGCCTGGGGGACAGGGGGCTACGAGCAGTACTTC. It is translated as CAWGTGGYEQYF.

The gene calls are TRBV6-5 and TRBJ2-5; TRBD1 matches at 7 bases. This CDR3 contains 13 residues. With V trimmed by 6 bases and J by 5 bases, 6 bases remained unmatched. The germline V gene has CDR1 MNHEY and CDR2 SVGAGI. The CDR3 protein is CASRGQPGETQYF. CDR3 nucleotides: TGTGCCAGCAGGGGACAGCCGGGGGAGACCCAGTACTTC.

This sequence joins TRBV18 and TRBJ1-2, with 7 bases fitting TRBD1. CDR1 KGHSH and CDR2 LQKENI come from the germline V gene. The CDR3 extends over 15 amino acids. With V trimmed by 6 bases and J by 4 bases, 11 bases remained unmatched. CDR3 nucleotides: TGTGCCAGCTCGGGCAGCGACAGGGTGTTCTATGGCTACACCTTC. It yields the protein CASSGSDRVFYGYTF.

This clone was counted once. V and J are TRBV19 and TRBJ1-5, with TRBD1 matching over 9 bases. There are 16 residues in the CDR3. Germline assignment: CDR1 LNHDA and CDR2 SQIVND (reference sequence). The trim removed 2 bases at V and 7 bases at J, leaving 9 bases unmatched. Here the CDR3 reads CASSISGQGLRQPQHF. DNA for the CDR3: TGTGCCAGTAGTATATCGGGACAGGGTCTCCGCCAGCCCCAGCATTTT.